This T cell receptor (beta chain) comes out of a study of CD8 T cells in ankylosing spondylitis. Study results and limitations: Peripheral blood held disease-linked clones only at relatively low frequency, and these were CD8+. Matched synovial fluid from ankylosing spondylitis patients was reported to be enriched for disease-linked clones.

This clonotype came up a few times. Antigen specificity is unknown. Quantitative 5'-RACE was performed with molecular barcodes, and it yielded the TCR beta libraries. TCRdb passed the 5' RACE reads through MiXCR, listing each CDR3 protein once. The table lists about 44,000 distinct CDR3 sequences, roughly 9.6% of them singletons. The receptor was isolated from a male donor with ankylosing spondylitis or in good health (not recorded which). The sequencing sample was made of blood, either unsorted or a sorted T cell fraction (not recorded which).

CDR3 protein: CASSDGTTKNIQYF. The CDR3 nucleotides are TGTGCCAGCAGTGATGGGACGACCAAAAACATTCAGTACTTC. The chain links TRBV2 to TRBJ2-4; TRBD1 or TRBD2 may be the D gene (5 bases each). V was cut by 3 bases and J by 2 bases, with 8 bases left in between. Germline V gene sequence: CDR1 SNHLY, CDR2 FYNNEI. This CDR3 has 14 amino acids.